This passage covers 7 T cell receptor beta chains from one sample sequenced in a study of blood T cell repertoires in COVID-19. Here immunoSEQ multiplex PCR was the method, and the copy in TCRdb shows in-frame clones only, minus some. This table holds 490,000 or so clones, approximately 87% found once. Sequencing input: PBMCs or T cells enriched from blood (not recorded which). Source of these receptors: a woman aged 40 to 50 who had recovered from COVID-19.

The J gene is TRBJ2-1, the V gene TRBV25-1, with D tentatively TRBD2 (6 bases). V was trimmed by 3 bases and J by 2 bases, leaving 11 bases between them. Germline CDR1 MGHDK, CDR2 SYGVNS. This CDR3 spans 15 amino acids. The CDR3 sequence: CASSDGGRTYNEQFF. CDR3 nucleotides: TGTGCCAGCAGTGACGGAGGGAGGACCTACAATGAGCAGTTCTTC.

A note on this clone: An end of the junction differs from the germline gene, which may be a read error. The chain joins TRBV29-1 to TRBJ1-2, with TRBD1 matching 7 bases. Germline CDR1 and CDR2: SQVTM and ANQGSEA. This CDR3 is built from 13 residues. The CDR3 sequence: CSVEDRRDSGPDF. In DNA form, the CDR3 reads TGCAGCGTTGAAGATCGTAGGGACAGCGGACCAGACTTC.

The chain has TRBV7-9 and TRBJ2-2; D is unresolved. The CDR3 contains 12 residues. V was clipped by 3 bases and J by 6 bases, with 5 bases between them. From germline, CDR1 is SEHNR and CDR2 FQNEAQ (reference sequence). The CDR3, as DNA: TGTGCCAGCAGCTTCGAGGCCGGGGAGCTGTTTTTT. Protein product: CASSFEAGELFF. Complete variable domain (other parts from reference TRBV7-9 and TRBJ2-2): DTGVSQNPRHKITKRGQNVTFRCDPISEHNRLYWYRQTLGQGPEFLTYFQNEAQLEKSRLLSDRFSAERPKGSFSTLEIQRTEQGDSAMYLCASSFEAGELFFGEGSRLTVL.

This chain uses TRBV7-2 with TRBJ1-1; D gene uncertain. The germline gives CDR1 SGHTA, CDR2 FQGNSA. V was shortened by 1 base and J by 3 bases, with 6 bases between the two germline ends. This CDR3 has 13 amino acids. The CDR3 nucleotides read TGTGCCAGCAGCTTAGTTAGCGACACTGAAGCTTTCTTT. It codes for CASSLVSDTEAFF.

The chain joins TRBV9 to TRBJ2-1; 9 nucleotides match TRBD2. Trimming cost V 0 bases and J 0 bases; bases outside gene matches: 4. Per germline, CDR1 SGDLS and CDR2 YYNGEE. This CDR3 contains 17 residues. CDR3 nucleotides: TGTGCCAGCAGCGTAGCAGCGGGAGGACTCTCCTACAATGAGCAGTTCTTC. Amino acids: CASSVAAGGLSYNEQFF.

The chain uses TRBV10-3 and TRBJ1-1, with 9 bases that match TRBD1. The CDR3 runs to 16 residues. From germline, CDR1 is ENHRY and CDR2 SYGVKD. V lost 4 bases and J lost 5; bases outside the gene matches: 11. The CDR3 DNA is TGTGCCATCAGTGCCGGGCAGGGACAGGGACATACTGAAGCTTTCTTT. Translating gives CAISAGQGQGHTEAFF.

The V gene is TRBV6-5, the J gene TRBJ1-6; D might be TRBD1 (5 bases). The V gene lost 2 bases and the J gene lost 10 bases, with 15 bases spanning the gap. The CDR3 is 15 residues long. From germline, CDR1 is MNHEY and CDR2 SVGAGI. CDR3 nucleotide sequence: TGTGCCAGCAGTTACCGGGTCGGGCGGGGGTCACCCCTCCACTTT. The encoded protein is CASSYRVGRGSPLHF.